Included here is one T cell receptor (beta chain) sequence, with context. Its specificity is unknown. The junction departs from the called germline gene at one end, perhaps through a read error. From germline, CDR1 is SEHNR and CDR2 FQNEAQ (reference sequence). CDR3 size: 12 residues. This sample was taken from a study of CD8+ T cells in alopecia areata. Whole-study findings and limits: It was lesional scalp, especially alopecia totalis/universalis, that showed higher clonality than normal scalp.

This sample's treatment: oral pan-JAK inhibitor, 5-10 mg twice daily. In each case, RNA was isolated and then reverse transcribed into cDNA as the sequencing template. The assay was immunoSEQ multiplex PCR, and TCRdb's table has in-frame clones only and misses some. The sample consists of fewer than 250,000 clones, roughly two fifths of them appearing once. This TCR was sampled from a human donor with alopecia areata. V usage is TRBV7-9 and J usage is TRBJ1-2; D gene ambiguous. Sample: CD4+ T cells sorted from blood, taken around week 30, from a patient treated with tofacitinib. CDR3 nucleotide sequence: TGTGCCAGCAGCAAAGCCAACTCTGGCTACACCTTC. Its translation is CASSKANSGYTF.